A selection of T cell receptor beta chains follows, all from one sample in a study of shared clonotypes between healthy human individuals. Produced via immunoSEQ multiplex PCR; TCRdb's table is partial and in-frame only. The repertoire has roughly 2,300,000 clones, 85% to 95% of them found once; the top ten carry about 0.41%. Sequencing was carried out using naive CD4+ T cells from PBMCs. The receptors originated from a man aged 18 to 29 in good health. Some clones in this sample may be carry-over from other donors' samples. Each CDR3 is given with its conserved first and last residue.

j_call,v_call,cdr3_aa
TRBJ2-5,TRBV7-3,CASSGRAQETQYF
TRBJ2-1,TRBV12-5,CASGLRTGTSGAYNEQFF
TRBJ1-1,TRBV7-2,CASSPQPNTEAFF
TRBJ1-2,TRBV5-6,CASSLQGVNYGYTF
TRBJ1-4,TRBV6-6,CASSYSAEKLFF
TRBJ2-2,TRBV28,CASSPGQTRELFF
TRBJ1-1,TRBV18,CASSLGHRNTEAFF
TRBJ1-1,TRBV6-1,CASTGNMNTEAFF
TRBJ2-5,TRBV6-4,CASSDWGPERAQETQYF
TRBJ1-2,TRBV2,CASRGLTGGRGYTF
TRBJ2-5,TRBV6-1,CASSQGSSGIRETQYF
TRBJ1-2,TRBV18,CASSPPYRAYGYTF
TRBJ2-3,TRBV15,CATSTGMDYTDTQYF
TRBJ1-3,TRBV2,CASSELSSGNTIYF
TRBJ2-1,TRBV7-9,CASSLAQGGRRGPDEQFF
TRBJ2-1,TRBV7-6,CASSLPLAGRSNEQFF
TRBJ2-1,TRBV30,CAWSVGAGGLYNEQFF
TRBJ2-7,TRBV10-3,CAIQAGYEQYF
TRBJ2-7,TRBV5-1,CASSLDQGQYEQYF
TRBJ2-1,TRBV10-3,CAISEPSRTRVMEGEQFF
TRBJ2-1,TRBV7-2,CASSTGTGVNEQFF
TRBJ1-1,TRBV7-2,CASSLLVSVGTEAFF
TRBJ1-1,TRBV6-5,CASTGGGTEAFF
TRBJ1-3,TRBV6-1,CASSEALDFYSGNTIYF
TRBJ2-1,TRBV27,CASSFLDVNEQFF
TRBJ2-2,TRBV11-3,CASSPGTGDTGELFF
TRBJ1-1,TRBV5-1,CASSITSGRRNTEAFF
TRBJ1-3,TRBV19,CASSTGDLSGNTIYF
TRBJ2-7,TRBV5-1,CASSFGDSTYEQYF
TRBJ2-7,TRBV5-1,CASSHGLAGGYKEQYF
TRBJ2-5,TRBV30,CAWSVGSQETQYF
TRBJ2-7,TRBV29-1,CSVLFAGYEQYF
TRBJ1-1,TRBV28,CASSFEGLGQAFF
TRBJ2-5,TRBV14,CASSPRLGETQYF
TRBJ1-6,TRBV6-5,CASSVDRGNSPLHF
TRBJ1-1,TRBV15,CATSSPGTNTEAFF
TRBJ1-4,TRBV5-1,CASSLAPGTGVEKLFF
TRBJ2-3,TRBV7-7,CASSFGGPTDTQYF
TRBJ2-5,TRBV20-1,CRTRVGETQYF
TRBJ1-1,TRBV28,CASSTPRQGSTEAFF
TRBJ2-2,TRBV9,CASSVATSGRDTGELFF
TRBJ2-6,TRBV7-2,CASSFMAGYSSGANVLTF
TRBJ2-3,TRBV5-6,CASSLEGQVLTDTQYF
TRBJ1-5,TRBV7-8,CASRPDRARNQPQHF
TRBJ2-5,TRBV19,CASSRQAQETQYF
TRBJ1-4,TRBV7-2,CASSLQGAPNEKLFF
TRBJ2-7,TRBV18,CASSSDGPYEQYF
TRBJ1-1,TRBV2,CASSDRGRTEAFF